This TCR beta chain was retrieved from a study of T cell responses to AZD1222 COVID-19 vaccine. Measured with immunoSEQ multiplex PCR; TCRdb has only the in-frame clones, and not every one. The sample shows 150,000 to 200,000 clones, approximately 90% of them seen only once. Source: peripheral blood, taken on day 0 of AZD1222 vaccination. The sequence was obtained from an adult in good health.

Here the CDR3 DNA reads TGTGCCAGCAGGCAACAGGGATTGCCCGACTATGGCTACACCTTC. Amino acids: CASRQQGLPDYGYTF. The rearrangement links TRBV28 to TRBJ1-2; D perhaps matches TRBD1 (6 bases). This CDR3 region has 15 residues. V was pared by 6 bases and J by 3 bases, with 17 bases between. The germline V gene has CDR1 MDHEN and CDR2 SYDVKM.